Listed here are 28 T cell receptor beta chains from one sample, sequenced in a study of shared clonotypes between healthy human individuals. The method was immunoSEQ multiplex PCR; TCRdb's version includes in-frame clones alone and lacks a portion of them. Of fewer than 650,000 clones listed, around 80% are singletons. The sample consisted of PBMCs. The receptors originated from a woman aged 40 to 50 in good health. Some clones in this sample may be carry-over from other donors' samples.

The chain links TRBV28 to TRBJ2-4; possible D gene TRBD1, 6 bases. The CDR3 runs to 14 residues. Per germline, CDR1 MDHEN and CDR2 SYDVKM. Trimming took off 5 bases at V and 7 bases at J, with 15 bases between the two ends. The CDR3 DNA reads TGTGCCAGCAGTGGTGACAGGTATCCCAACATTCAGTACTTC. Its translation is CASSGDRYPNIQYF.

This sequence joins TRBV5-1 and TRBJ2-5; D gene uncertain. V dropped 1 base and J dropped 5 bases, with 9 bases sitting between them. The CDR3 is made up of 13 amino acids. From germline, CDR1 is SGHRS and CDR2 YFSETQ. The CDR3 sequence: CASSLSPAETQYF. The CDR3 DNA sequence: TGCGCCAGCAGCTTGAGTCCAGCGGAGACCCAGTACTTC.

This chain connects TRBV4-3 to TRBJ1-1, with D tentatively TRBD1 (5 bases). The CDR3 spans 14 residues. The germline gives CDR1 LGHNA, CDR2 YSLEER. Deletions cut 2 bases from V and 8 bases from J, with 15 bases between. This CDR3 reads CASSQTGRTAEAFF. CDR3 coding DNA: TGCGCCAGCAGCCAAACGGGACGGACGGCAGAAGCTTTCTTT.

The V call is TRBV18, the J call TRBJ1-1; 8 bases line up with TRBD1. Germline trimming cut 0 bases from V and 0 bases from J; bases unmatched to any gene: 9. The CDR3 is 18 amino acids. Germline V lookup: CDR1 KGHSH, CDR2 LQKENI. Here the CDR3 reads CASSPPGPGGGMNTEAFF. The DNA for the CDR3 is TGTGCCAGCTCACCACCGGGACCAGGGGGCGGGATGAACACTGAAGCTTTCTTT.

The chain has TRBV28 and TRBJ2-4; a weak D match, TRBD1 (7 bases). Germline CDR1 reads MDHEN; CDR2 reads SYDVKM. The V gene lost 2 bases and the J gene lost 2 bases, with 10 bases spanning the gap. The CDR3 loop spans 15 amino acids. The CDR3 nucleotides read TGTGCCAGCAGTTTACCAGGGGGGACCAAAAACATTCAGTACTTC. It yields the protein CASSLPGGTKNIQYF. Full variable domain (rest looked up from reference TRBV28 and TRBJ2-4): DVKVTQSSRYLVKRTGEKVFLECVQDMDHENMFWYRQDPGLGLRLIYFSYDVKMKEKGDIPEGYSVSREKKERFSLILESASTNQTSMYLCASSLPGGTKNIQYFGAGTRLSVL.

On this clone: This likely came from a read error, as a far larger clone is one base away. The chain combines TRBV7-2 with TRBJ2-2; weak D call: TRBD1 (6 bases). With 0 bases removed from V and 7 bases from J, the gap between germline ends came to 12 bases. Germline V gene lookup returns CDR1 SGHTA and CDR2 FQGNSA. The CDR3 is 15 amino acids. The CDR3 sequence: CASSLAQGLIGELFF. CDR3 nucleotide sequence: TGTGCCAGCAGCTTAGCCCAGGGGTTAATCGGGGAGCTGTTTTTT.

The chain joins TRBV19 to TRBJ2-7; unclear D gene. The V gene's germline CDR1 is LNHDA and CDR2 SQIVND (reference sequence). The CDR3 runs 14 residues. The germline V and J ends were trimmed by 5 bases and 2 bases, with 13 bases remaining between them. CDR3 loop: CASSPRAATYEQYF. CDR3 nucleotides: TGTGCCAGTAGTCCCCGGGCAGCGACCTACGAGCAGTACTTC.

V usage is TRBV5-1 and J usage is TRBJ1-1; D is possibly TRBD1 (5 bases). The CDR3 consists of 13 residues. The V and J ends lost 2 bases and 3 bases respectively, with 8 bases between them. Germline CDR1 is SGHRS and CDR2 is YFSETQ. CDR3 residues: CASSFMGDTEAFF. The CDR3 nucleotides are TGCGCCAGCAGCTTTATGGGGGACACTGAAGCTTTCTTT. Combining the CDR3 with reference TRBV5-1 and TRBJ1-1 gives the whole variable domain KAGVTQTPRYLIKTRGQQVTLSCSPISGHRSVSWYQQTPGQGLQFLFEYFSETQRNKGNFPGRFSGRQFSNSRSEMNVSTLELGDSALYLCASSFMGDTEAFFGQGTRLTVV.

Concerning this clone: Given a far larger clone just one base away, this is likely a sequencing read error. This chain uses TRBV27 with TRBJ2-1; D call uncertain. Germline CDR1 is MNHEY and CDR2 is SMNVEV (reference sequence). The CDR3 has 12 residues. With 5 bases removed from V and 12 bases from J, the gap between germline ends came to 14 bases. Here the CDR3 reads CASSIGLGGQFF. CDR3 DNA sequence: TGTGCCAGCAGTATCGGTCTGGGTGGGCAGTTCTTC.

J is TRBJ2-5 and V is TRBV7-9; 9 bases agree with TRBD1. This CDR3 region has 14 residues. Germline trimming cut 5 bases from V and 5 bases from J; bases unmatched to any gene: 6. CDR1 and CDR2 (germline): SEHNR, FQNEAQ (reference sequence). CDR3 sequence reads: CASSAGQGRETQYF. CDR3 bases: TGTGCCAGCAGCGCCGGACAGGGGCGGGAGACCCAGTACTTC.

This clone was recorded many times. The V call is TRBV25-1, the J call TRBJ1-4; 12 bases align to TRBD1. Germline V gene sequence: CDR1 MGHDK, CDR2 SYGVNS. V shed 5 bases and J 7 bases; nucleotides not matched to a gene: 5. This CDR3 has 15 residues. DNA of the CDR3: TGTGCCAGCAGTCAAGGGACAGGGGGCTTTGAAAAACTGTTTTTT. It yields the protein CASSQGTGGFEKLFF.

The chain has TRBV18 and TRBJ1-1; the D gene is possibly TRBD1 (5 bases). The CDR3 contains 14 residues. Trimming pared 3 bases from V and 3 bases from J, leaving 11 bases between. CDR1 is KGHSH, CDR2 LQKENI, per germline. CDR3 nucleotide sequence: TGTGCCAGCTCACCGTTCAGGGATGACACTGAAGCTTTCTTT. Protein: CASSPFRDDTEAFF.

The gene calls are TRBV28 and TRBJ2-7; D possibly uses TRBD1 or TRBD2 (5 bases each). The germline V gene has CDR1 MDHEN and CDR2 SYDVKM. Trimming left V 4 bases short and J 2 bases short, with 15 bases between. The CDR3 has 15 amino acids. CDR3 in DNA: TGTGCCAGCAGTTCGCACGGGACGGGTACCTACGAGCAGTACTTC. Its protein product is CASSSHGTGTYEQYF.

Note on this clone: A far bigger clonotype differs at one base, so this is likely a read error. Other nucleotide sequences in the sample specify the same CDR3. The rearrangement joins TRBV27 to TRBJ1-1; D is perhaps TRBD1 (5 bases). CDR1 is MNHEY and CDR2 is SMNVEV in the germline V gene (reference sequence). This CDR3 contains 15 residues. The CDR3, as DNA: TGCGCCAGCAGTTTACGGACACCCATGAACACTGAAGCTTTCTTT. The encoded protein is CASSLRTPMNTEAFF.

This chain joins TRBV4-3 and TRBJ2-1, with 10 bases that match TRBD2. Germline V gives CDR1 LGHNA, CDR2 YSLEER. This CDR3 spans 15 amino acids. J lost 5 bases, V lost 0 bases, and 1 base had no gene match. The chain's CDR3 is CASSQEGLADNEQFF. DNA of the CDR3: TGCGCCAGCAGCCAAGAAGGACTAGCGGACAATGAGCAGTTCTTC.

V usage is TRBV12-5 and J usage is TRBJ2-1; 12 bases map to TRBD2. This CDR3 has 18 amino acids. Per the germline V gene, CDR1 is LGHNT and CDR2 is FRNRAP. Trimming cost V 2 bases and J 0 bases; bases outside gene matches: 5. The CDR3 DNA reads TGTGCTAGTGGTTTGATACTAGCGGGAGGACTCTCCTACAATGAGCAGTTCTTC. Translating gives CASGLILAGGLSYNEQFF.

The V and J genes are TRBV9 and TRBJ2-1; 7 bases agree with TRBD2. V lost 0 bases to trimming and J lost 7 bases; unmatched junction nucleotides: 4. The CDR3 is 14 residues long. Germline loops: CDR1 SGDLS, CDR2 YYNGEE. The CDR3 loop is CASSVGGEGNEQFF. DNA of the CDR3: TGTGCCAGCAGCGTAGGAGGGGAGGGGAATGAGCAGTTCTTC.

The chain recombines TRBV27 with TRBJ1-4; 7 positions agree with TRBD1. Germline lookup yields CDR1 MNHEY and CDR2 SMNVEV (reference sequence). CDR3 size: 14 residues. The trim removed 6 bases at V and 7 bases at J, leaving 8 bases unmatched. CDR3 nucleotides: TGTGCCAGCAGATTGACAGGGTTGAGTGAAAAACTGTTTTTT. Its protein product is CASRLTGLSEKLFF.

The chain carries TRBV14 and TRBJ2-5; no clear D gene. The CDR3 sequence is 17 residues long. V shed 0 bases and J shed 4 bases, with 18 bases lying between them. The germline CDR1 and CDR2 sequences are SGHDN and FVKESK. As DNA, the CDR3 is TGTGCCAGCAGCCAAGATCGTGGTTTTGGGGTGGGAGAGACCCAGTACTTC. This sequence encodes CASSQDRGFGVGETQYF.

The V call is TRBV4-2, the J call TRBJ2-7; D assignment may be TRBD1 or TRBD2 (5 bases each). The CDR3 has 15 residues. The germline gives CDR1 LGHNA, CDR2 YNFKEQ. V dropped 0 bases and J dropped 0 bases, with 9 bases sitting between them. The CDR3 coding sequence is TGTGCCAGCAGCCAAGAGGGACCTAGCTCCTACGAGCAGTACTTC. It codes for CASSQEGPSSYEQYF.

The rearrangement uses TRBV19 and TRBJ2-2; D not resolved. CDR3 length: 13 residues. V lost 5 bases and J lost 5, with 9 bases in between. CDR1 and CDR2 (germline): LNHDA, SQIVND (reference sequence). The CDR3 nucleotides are TGTGCCAGTAGTTTAATCAGTACCGGGGAGCTGTTTTTT. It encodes CASSLISTGELFF.

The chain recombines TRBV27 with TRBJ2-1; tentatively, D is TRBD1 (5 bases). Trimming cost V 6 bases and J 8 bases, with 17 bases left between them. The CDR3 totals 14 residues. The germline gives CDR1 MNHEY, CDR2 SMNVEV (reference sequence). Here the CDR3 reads CASRLGQRGDEQFF. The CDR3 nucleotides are TGTGCCAGCAGGTTAGGACAACGTGGTGATGAGCAGTTCTTC.

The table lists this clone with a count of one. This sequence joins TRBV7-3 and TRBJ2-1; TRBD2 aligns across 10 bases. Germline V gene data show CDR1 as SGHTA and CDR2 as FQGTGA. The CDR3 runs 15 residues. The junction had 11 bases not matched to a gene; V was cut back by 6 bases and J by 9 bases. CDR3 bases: TGTGCCAGCAGGCGTGCGGCTAGCGGGAGTACTGAGCAGTTCTTC. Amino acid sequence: CASRRAASGSTEQFF.

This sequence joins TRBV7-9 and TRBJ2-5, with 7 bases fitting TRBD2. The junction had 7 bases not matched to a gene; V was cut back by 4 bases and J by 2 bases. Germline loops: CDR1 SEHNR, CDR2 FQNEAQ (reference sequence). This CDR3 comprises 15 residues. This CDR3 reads CASSSASGRQETQYF. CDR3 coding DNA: TGTGCCAGCAGCTCGGCTAGCGGTCGACAAGAGACCCAGTACTTC. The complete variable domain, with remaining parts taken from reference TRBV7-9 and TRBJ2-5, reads DTGVSQNPRHKITKRGQNVTFRCDPISEHNRLYWYRQTLGQGPEFLTYFQNEAQLEKSRLLSDRFSAERPKGSFSTLEIQRTEQGDSAMYLCASSSASGRQETQYFGPGTRLLVL.

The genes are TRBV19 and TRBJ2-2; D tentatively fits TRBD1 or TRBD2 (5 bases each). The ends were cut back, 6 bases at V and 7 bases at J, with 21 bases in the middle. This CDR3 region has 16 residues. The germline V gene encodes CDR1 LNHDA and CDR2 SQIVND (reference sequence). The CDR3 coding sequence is TGTGCCAGTAGCCCCTACAGGAGCGGTAATGACGGGGAGCTGTTTTTT. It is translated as CASSPYRSGNDGELFF.

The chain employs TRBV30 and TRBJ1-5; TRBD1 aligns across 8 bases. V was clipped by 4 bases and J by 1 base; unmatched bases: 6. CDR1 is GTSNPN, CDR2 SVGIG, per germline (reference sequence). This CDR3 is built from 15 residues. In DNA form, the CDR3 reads TGTGCCTGGAACCAGGGGGCGGGAAGCAATCAGCCCCAGCATTTT. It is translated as CAWNQGAGSNQPQHF.

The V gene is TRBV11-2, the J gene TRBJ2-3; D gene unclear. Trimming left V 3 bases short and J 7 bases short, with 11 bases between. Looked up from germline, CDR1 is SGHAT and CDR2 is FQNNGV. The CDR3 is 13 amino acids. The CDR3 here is CASSFGLTNTQYF. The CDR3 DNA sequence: TGTGCCAGCAGCTTCGGCCTAACGAATACGCAGTATTTT.

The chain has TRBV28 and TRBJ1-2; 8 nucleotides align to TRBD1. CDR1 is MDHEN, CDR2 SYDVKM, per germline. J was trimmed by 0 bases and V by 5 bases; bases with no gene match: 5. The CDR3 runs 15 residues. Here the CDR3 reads CASSPRQGTNYGYTF. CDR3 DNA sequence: TGTGCCAGCAGTCCTCGACAGGGGACTAACTATGGCTACACCTTC.